What follows describes a single T cell receptor beta chain. Its antigen is as yet unknown. The data originate from a study of cytomegalovirus exposure and HLA in healthy donors. Points from the study as a whole: Previously analyzed data showed that most TCR beta V segments were productive at a frequency of about 90% or about 30%. The authors assumed roughly uniform sequencing depth across donors for presence/absence analyses. TCR beta chains associated with HLA were, in a later analysis, more clonally expanded than equally common others.

The PCR was carried out with 60 Vbeta primers and 13 Jbeta primers. Clones were sequenced by immunoSEQ multiplex PCR, and TCRdb holds only the in-frame ones, with some missing. This table holds more than 100,000 clones, roughly 78% found once. These donors, healthy bone marrow donors, were studied. Deletions cut 2 bases from V and 4 bases from J, with 8 bases between. The CDR3 is 13 residues long. Looked up from germline, CDR1 is LGHNA and CDR2 is YNFKEQ. Sequenced material: PBMCs. This receptor was identified in a woman aged 25 to 39 in good health and CMV-seropositive. V is TRBV4-2 and J is TRBJ2-5; D may be TRBD2 (5 bases). This CDR3 is CASSQRGSETQYF. The CDR3 DNA reads TGTGCCAGCAGCCAACGGGGTTCAGAGACCCAGTACTTC.